Listed below are T cell receptor beta chains from one sample, sequenced in a study of shared clonotypes between healthy human individuals. Assay used: immunoSEQ multiplex PCR; TCRdb lists only in-frame clones, some missing. Altogether about 2 million clones are present, 95% being singletons, with the ten largest covering roughly 0.13%. Specimen: naive CD4+ T cells sorted from blood. These TCRs come from a man aged 18 to 30 in good health. The CDR3 runs from the conserved cysteine through the conserved F or W. D genes are given only for firm matches. Clone size, where shown, is once, few, many, or a class for clones that have expanded.

cdr3_nt cdr3_aa v_call d_call j_call clone_size
TGTGCCAGCAGCTTAGAGGGGGCTTATAGCAATCAGCCCCAGCATTTT CASSLEGAYSNQPQHF TRBV7-2 TRBD1 TRBJ1-5 -
TGTGCCAGCAGCTATGGGACACCCACTGAAGCTTTCTTT CASSYGTPTEAFF TRBV2 - TRBJ1-1 -
TGTGCCAGCAGTGCAACTTGGGTTAGCGGCACCGAGCAGTACTTC CASSATWVSGTEQYF TRBV6-1 - TRBJ2-7 -
TGTGCCAGCAGTCCCCCCCAGACAGGACCTTCAGCATATGGCTACACCTTC CASSPPQTGPSAYGYTF TRBV28 - TRBJ1-2 -
TGCGCCAGCACCGGGACAGGGGAAACCGGGGAGCTGTTTTTT CASTGTGETGELFF TRBV5-1 TRBD1 TRBJ2-2 -
TGTGCCTGGAACGCGGACAGGGCGAACACCGGGGAGCTGTTTTTT CAWNADRANTGELFF TRBV30 TRBD1 TRBJ2-2 -
TGTGCCAGCAGCCAGGGGCTTTCTGGAAACACCATATATTTT CASSQGLSGNTIYF TRBV5-4 - TRBJ1-3 -
TGTGCCAGCAGCTTGACTTCCAACACTGAAGCTTTCTTT CASSLTSNTEAFF TRBV25-1 - TRBJ1-1 once
TGTGCCAGCAGCTTAAACAGGGGTGGTAACACCGGGGAGCTGTTTTTT CASSLNRGGNTGELFF TRBV5-4 TRBD1 TRBJ2-2 -
TGTGCCAGTATCGGGGCAGAACTCTATGGCTACACCTTC CASIGAELYGYTF TRBV19 - TRBJ1-2 -
TGTGCCAGCAGGGAGCGGGAGCGACCAGATGAGCAGTACTTC CASRERERPDEQYF TRBV19 TRBD2 TRBJ2-7 -
TGTGCCTGGGGGAGGGGGGACTCACCCCTCCACTTT CAWGRGDSPLHF TRBV30 - TRBJ1-6 -
TGCGCCAGCAGTTCGGGCGGACAGATTGCCTACGAGCAGTACTTC CASSSGGQIAYEQYF TRBV5-1 - TRBJ2-7 -
TGCGCCAGCAGTGAGACAGTTAATGAAAAACTGTTTTTT CASSETVNEKLFF TRBV10-2 - TRBJ1-4 -
TGTGCCAGCAGCTTAGAAAAAGGGCACGGGGAGCTGTTTTTT CASSLEKGHGELFF TRBV7-2 - TRBJ2-2 -
TGCGCCAGCAGCTTTTGGGGTGGAGGCACCGGGGAGCTGTTTTTT CASSFWGGGTGELFF TRBV5-1 - TRBJ2-2 -
TGTGCCATCAGTGATGTGAACACTGAAGCTTTCTTT CAISDVNTEAFF TRBV10-3 - TRBJ1-1 -
TGTGCCAGCAGCTCTACAGGGTTAACTGGAAACACCATATATTTT CASSSTGLTGNTIYF TRBV5-4 - TRBJ1-3 -
TGTGCCAGTAGTACCCGCGACGGCACCTATGGCTACACCTTC CASSTRDGTYGYTF TRBV19 - TRBJ1-2 -
TGTGCCAGCACTCCATCCTTCTCCTACGAGCAGTACTTC CASTPSFSYEQYF TRBV11-2 - TRBJ2-7 -
TGTGCCAGCAGTTACTCGAAGTGGGGATACGAGCAGTACTTC CASSYSKWGYEQYF TRBV6-5 - TRBJ2-7 -
TGCAGCGTTGACATACAGGGGCAAGAGACCCAGTACTTC CSVDIQGQETQYF TRBV29-1 TRBD1 TRBJ2-5 -
TGTGCCAGCTCACCCCCCGCAGGAGTGGGGGGGGAGCAGTACTTC CASSPPAGVGGEQYF TRBV18 TRBD2 TRBJ2-7 -
TGTGCCATCAGTTCCGGGCCTCCTGAAGCTTTCTTT CAISSGPPEAFF TRBV10-3 - TRBJ1-1 once
TGTGCCAGCAGCTGGGAGGGGGCGATGGAGACCCAGTACTTC CASSWEGAMETQYF TRBV7-9 - TRBJ2-5 -
TGTGCCATCAGTGAACGACAGAGCTCCTACGAGCAGTACTTC CAISERQSSYEQYF TRBV10-3 - TRBJ2-7 -
TGTGCCAGCAGCCCAAGGGCCGCCGGTGGCTACACCTTC CASSPRAAGGYTF TRBV14 - TRBJ1-2 -
TGTGCCAGCTCACCATCCAGTTCAGAGACCCAGTACTTC CASSPSSSETQYF TRBV18 - TRBJ2-5 -
TGTGCCAGCAGTGAAGGCAGGATGGACTATGGCTACACCTTC CASSEGRMDYGYTF TRBV2 - TRBJ1-2 -
TGTGCCAGCAGCAGGGGACAGGCGAACTCTGGAAACACCATATATTTT CASSRGQANSGNTIYF TRBV11-1 TRBD1 TRBJ1-3 -
TGTGCCAGCCGGACAGGAGGCACAGATACGCAGTATTTT CASRTGGTDTQYF TRBV19 TRBD1 TRBJ2-3 -
TGTGCCTGGAGTCGAGAGGGACAGTTCTCTGGAAACACCATATATTTT CAWSREGQFSGNTIYF TRBV30 TRBD1 TRBJ1-3 -
TGTGCTAGTGGTGGACAATTGGGAGAGAAAGCTTTCTTT CASGGQLGEKAFF TRBV12-5 - TRBJ1-1 -
TGTGCCAGCAGTCCCGGTAAGGCTGCTAACTATGGCTACACCTTC CASSPGKAANYGYTF TRBV27 - TRBJ1-2 -
TGTGCCAGCATGCCAAGAGGGCTCACCCCGAAGACCGGGGAGCTGTTTTTT CASMPRGLTPKTGELFF TRBV7-9 - TRBJ2-2 -
TGTGCCAGCAGTGAACCAGCCTACGAGCAGTACTTC CASSEPAYEQYF TRBV6-1 - TRBJ2-7 -
TGCGCCAGCAGCCAATTTGGACAGGCCCTATACAATGAGCAGTTCTTC CASSQFGQALYNEQFF TRBV4-1 TRBD1 TRBJ2-1 -
TGTGCCAGCAGCTTTCTGACAGGGGGCAAGGGGGAGACCCAGTACTTC CASSFLTGGKGETQYF TRBV7-9 TRBD1 TRBJ2-5 -
TGCAGCGGATCCGACGGAGACGAGCAGTACTTC CSGSDGDEQYF TRBV20-1 - TRBJ2-7 -
TGTGCCAGCAGACTGACAGGGGGGTATGGCTACACCTTC CASRLTGGYGYTF TRBV28 TRBD1 TRBJ1-2 -
TGTGCCACCACCGATCCCGGGTACAATCAGCCCCAGCATTTT CATTDPGYNQPQHF TRBV19 - TRBJ1-5 -
TGCGCCAGCAGCTTGGCCCGGGGGCCCGAGACCCAGTACTTC CASSLARGPETQYF TRBV5-1 - TRBJ2-5 -
TGTGCCAGCAGTGAGGGCAAGATATATACAACTAATGAAAAACTGTTTTTT CASSEGKIYTTNEKLFF TRBV2 - TRBJ1-4 -
TGCGCCAGCAGCCCTGGTACGGGGACAAGACGCGAGCAGTACTTC CASSPGTGTRREQYF TRBV5-1 - TRBJ2-7 -
TGTGCCAGCTTCCTTGGGGGGGCGCATTCCCCCCAGCATTTT CASFLGGAHSPQHF TRBV6-1 - TRBJ1-5 -
TGCAGCGTTGAAGATCTTGGGGAGCAGTTCTTC CSVEDLGEQFF TRBV29-1 - TRBJ2-1 once
TGTGCCAGCAGCTGGACAGGGGGGGGATATGGCTACACCTTC CASSWTGGGYGYTF TRBV11-2 TRBD1 TRBJ1-2 -
TGTGCCAGCAGCCCGGCGACGGTTCCCTACGAGCAGTACTTC CASSPATVPYEQYF TRBV11-2 - TRBJ2-7 -
TGTGCCAGCAGCACGTCCGGAACGGACAATCAGCCCCAGCATTTT CASSTSGTDNQPQHF TRBV9 - TRBJ1-5 few
TGTGCCAGCAGCGTAGCCGCAGAACAGTCGGGCACTGAAGCTTTCTTT CASSVAAEQSGTEAFF TRBV9 - TRBJ1-1 once
TGTGCCAGCAGTTTTTTGCAGGGTGGGTCACCCCTCCACTTT CASSFLQGGSPLHF TRBV27 - TRBJ1-6 -
TGCGCCAGCAGCTTGGAACCGTTATGGGAGAAAGGCTACACCTTC CASSLEPLWEKGYTF TRBV5-1 - TRBJ1-2 -
TGTGCCAGCAGCTTAAGTCGGGGGACCGTCCCTGAAGCTTTCTTT CASSLSRGTVPEAFF TRBV7-2 - TRBJ1-1 once
TGTGCCAGCAGCTTGAACAGGGCCTACGAGCAGTACTTC CASSLNRAYEQYF TRBV5-8 - TRBJ2-7 -
TGTGCCAGCAGCAAGACAGGGACGGTCACTGAAGCTTTCTTT CASSKTGTVTEAFF TRBV7-9 TRBD1 TRBJ1-1 -
TGCGCCAGCAGTGAGCAGGGACCCGAGCAGTACTTC CASSEQGPEQYF TRBV10-2 - TRBJ2-7 -
TGTGCCAGCAGCAAAGACAGGGGAAGTATTTCACCCCTCCACTTT CASSKDRGSISPLHF TRBV5-6 TRBD1 TRBJ1-6 -
TGCGCCAGCAGCCAAGATCCCGGGAAGAACACTGAAGCTTTCTTT CASSQDPGKNTEAFF TRBV4-3 - TRBJ1-1 -
TGTGCCAGCAGCTTAGGTGCGATAAGGAGCTACACCTTC CASSLGAIRSYTF TRBV7-9 - TRBJ1-2 -